This entry lists 17 T cell receptor beta chains sequenced from one sample in a study of T cell repertoires in cytomegalovirus infection. MiXCR, run by TCRdb on the reads, gives a single entry per CDR3 protein. The sample records a few hundred thousand distinct CDR3 sequences, 42% being singletons. Their target antigens are unknown. Material: cultured PBMCs, obtained from culture after CMV antigen stimulation. These TCRs come from a human donor in good health (CMV status not recorded). Some clones in this sample may be carry-over from other donors' samples.

The V call is TRBV7-2, the J call TRBJ2-1; 11 nucleotides match TRBD2. Trimming removed 3 bases from V and 8 bases from J; junction bases left unmatched: 9. The CDR3 is 16 amino acids. CDR1 and CDR2 (germline): SGHTA, FQGNSA. The CDR3 spells CASSFPTSGRWYEQFF. CDR3 sequence (DNA): TGTGCCAGCAGCTTCCCTACTAGCGGGAGATGGTATGAGCAGTTCTTC. The whole variable domain, remainder taken from reference TRBV7-2 and TRBJ2-1, is GAGVSQSPSNKVTEKGKDVELRCDPISGHTALYWYRQSLGQGLEFLIYFQGNSAPDKSGLPSDRFSAERTGGSVSTLTIQRTQQEDSAVYLCASSFPTSGRWYEQFFGPGTRLTVL.

This clonotype has only a few counts. This sequence joins TRBV6-5 and TRBJ1-4, with 7 bases matching TRBD1. Germline values: CDR1 MNHEY, CDR2 SVGAGI. With 6 bases clipped from V and 10 bases from J, the junction kept 2 bases outside the gene matches. The CDR3 runs 11 residues. CDR3 DNA: TGTGCCAGCAGCCAGGGGGGAAAACTGTTTTTT. It yields the protein CASSQGGKLFF.

The chain is built from TRBV7-9 and TRBJ2-7, with D maybe TRBD2 (5 bases). V was trimmed by 0 bases and J by 5 bases, leaving 11 bases between them. From germline, CDR1 is SEHNR and CDR2 FQNEAQ (reference sequence). This CDR3 is built from 14 residues. The CDR3 here is CASSLAGAMDEQYF. The DNA for the CDR3 is TGTGCCAGCAGCTTAGCGGGAGCAATGGACGAGCAGTACTTC.

This clonotype was counted once. The CDR3 sequence is CASSCSFEQYF. DNA for the CDR3: TGTGCCAGCAGCTGCAGTTTCGAGCAGTACTTC. The chain is built from TRBV25-1 and TRBJ2-7; no firm D call. Looked up from germline, CDR1 is MGHDK and CDR2 is SYGVNS. The CDR3 sequence is 11 residues long. Trimming left V 6 bases short and J 6 bases short, with 9 bases between.

The genes are TRBV7-8 and TRBJ2-5; 14 bases line up with TRBD2. The germline V gene encodes CDR1 SGHVS and CDR2 FQNEAQ. The CDR3 has 20 amino acids. V dropped 2 bases and J dropped 2; count of bases not matched to a gene: 13. CDR3 DNA sequence: TGTGCCAGCAGCTTATCCCGGAGACTAGCGGGGGGGCTGGGGCAAGAGACCCAGTACTTC. This translates into CASSLSRRLAGGLGQETQYF.

The CDR3 DNA is TGTGCCAGCAGTAGTAAACCGACAGGGTATAGCAATCAGCCCCAGCATTTT. It translates to CASSSKPTGYSNQPQHF. The rearrangement links TRBV6-1 to TRBJ1-5; 7 bases match TRBD1. CDR3 length equals 17 residues. Looked up from germline, CDR1 is MNHNS and CDR2 is SASEGT. Germline trimming cut 5 bases from V and 0 bases from J; bases unmatched to any gene: 10.

V is TRBV28 and J is TRBJ2-1; D possibly corresponds to TRBD2 (7 bases). This CDR3 is built from 18 residues. CDR1 MDHEN and CDR2 SYDVKM come from the germline V gene. Trimming stripped 7 bases from V and 3 bases from J, with 25 bases between. As DNA, the CDR3 is TGTGCCAGCAACCAAGGGGGGGCCACCGTTCTGCGCTACAATGAGCAGTTCTTC. Its translation is CASNQGGATVLRYNEQFF.

The gene calls are TRBV10-3 and TRBJ2-6; 8 positions agree with TRBD2. CDR1 and CDR2 (germline): ENHRY, SYGVKD. The CDR3 has 15 amino acids. V lost 4 bases to trimming and J lost 9 bases; unmatched junction nucleotides: 8. CDR3 residues: CAISGTRGAGNVLTF. In nucleotides, the CDR3 is TGTGCCATCAGTGGGACGCGGGGGGCGGGCAACGTCCTGACTTTC.

V usage is TRBV5-5 and J usage is TRBJ2-3; tentative D call: TRBD2 (5 bases). The CDR3 has 14 amino acids. With 6 bases removed from V and 2 bases from J, the gap between germline ends came to 13 bases. The germline V gene encodes CDR1 SGHKS and CDR2 YYEKEE (reference sequence). The CDR3 loop reads CASKPEGTTDTQYF. Written as DNA, the CDR3 is TGTGCCAGCAAGCCCGAGGGAACCACAGATACGCAGTATTTT.

The chain carries TRBV6-5 and TRBJ1-1, with D hard to call. V was shortened by 1 base and J by 6 bases, with 15 bases between the two germline ends. CDR3 length: 15 amino acids. CDR1 and CDR2 (germline): MNHEY, SVGAGI. The chain's CDR3 is CASSYLTTHRAEAFF. The CDR3 coding sequence is TGTGCCAGCAGTTACTTAACGACCCACCGGGCTGAAGCTTTCTTT.

The CDR3 region is CASSFHSRGAGNTIYF. The DNA of the CDR3 is TGTGCCAGCAGCTTCCACTCGAGGGGGGCTGGAAACACCATATATTTT. The V call is TRBV7-4, the J call TRBJ1-3; D may be TRBD1 (6 bases). This CDR3 comprises 16 residues. V was cut by 3 bases and J by 2 bases, with 14 bases left in between. CDR1 and CDR2 (germline): SGHVT, SQSDAQ.

This chain links TRBV4-3 with TRBJ1-1; D is perhaps TRBD1 (5 bases). Germline assignment: CDR1 LGHNA and CDR2 YSLEER. CDR3 length: 16 amino acids. V gave up 4 bases and J gave up 6 bases, with 21 bases separating them. The CDR3 sequence: CASSLTLGRVGAEAFF. The CDR3 DNA reads TGCGCCAGCAGCCTCACCCTTGGGAGGGTGGGGGCTGAAGCTTTCTTT.

The V call is TRBV28, the J call TRBJ1-5; the D gene is possibly TRBD1 (5 bases). There are 16 residues in the CDR3. CDR1 MDHEN and CDR2 SYDVKM come from the germline V gene. Trimming left V 6 bases short and J 2 bases short, with 17 bases between. The CDR3 is CASSEPQGEGNQPQHF. As DNA, the CDR3 is TGTGCCAGCAGCGAACCCCAGGGAGAGGGCAATCAGCCCCAGCATTTT. Variable domain in full (rest from reference TRBV28 and TRBJ1-5): DVKVTQSSRYLVKRTGEKVFLECVQDMDHENMFWYRQDPGLGLRLIYFSYDVKMKEKGDIPEGYSVSREKKERFSLILESASTNQTSMYLCASSEPQGEGNQPQHFGDGTRLSIL.

J is TRBJ2-3 and V is TRBV6-5; TRBD2 agrees at 13 bases. Germline V gives CDR1 MNHEY, CDR2 SVGAGI. The CDR3 consists of 17 residues. After removal of 6 bases from V and 3 bases from J, the junction contained 9 bases not matched to a gene. The CDR3 bases are TGTGCCAGCAGCGAAGGACTAGCGGGGGATCGTACAGATACGCAGTATTTT. Its translation is CASSEGLAGDRTDTQYF.

J is TRBJ2-2 and V is TRBV27, with D possibly TRBD2 on 6 matching bases. Germline CDR1 is MNHEY and CDR2 is SMNVEV (reference sequence). The V end was cut by 6 bases, the J end by 6 bases, with 14 bases between. This CDR3 has 14 residues. The CDR3 spells CASSLAWEAGELFF. DNA of the CDR3: TGTGCCAGCAGCCTAGCGTGGGAGGCCGGGGAGCTGTTTTTT.

This clonotype was seen only once. The chain has TRBV2 and TRBJ1-1; no reliable D call. Germline CDR1 SNHLY, CDR2 FYNNEI. Trimming left V 6 bases short and J 3 bases short, with 11 bases between. This CDR3 region has 13 residues. The DNA of the CDR3 is TGTGCCAGCAGCGGAGAAAGGGACACTGAAGCTTTCTTT. Its translation is CASSGERDTEAFF.

V gene TRBV7-2 combines with J gene TRBJ1-5, with a possible D match to TRBD1 (5 bases). Germline loops: CDR1 SGHTA, CDR2 FQGNSA. Deletions cut 8 bases from V and 6 bases from J, with 20 bases between. CDR3 size: 15 residues. This CDR3 is CASARDLGVGQPQHF. CDR3 nucleotide sequence: TGTGCCAGCGCGCGAGATCTGGGGGTAGGTCAGCCCCAGCATTTT. Full variable domain (missing parts from reference TRBV7-2 and TRBJ1-5): GAGVSQSPSNKVTEKGKDVELRCDPISGHTALYWYRQSLGQGLEFLIYFQGNSAPDKSGLPSDRFSAERTGGSVSTLTIQRTQQEDSAVYLCASARDLGVGQPQHFGDGTRLSIL.